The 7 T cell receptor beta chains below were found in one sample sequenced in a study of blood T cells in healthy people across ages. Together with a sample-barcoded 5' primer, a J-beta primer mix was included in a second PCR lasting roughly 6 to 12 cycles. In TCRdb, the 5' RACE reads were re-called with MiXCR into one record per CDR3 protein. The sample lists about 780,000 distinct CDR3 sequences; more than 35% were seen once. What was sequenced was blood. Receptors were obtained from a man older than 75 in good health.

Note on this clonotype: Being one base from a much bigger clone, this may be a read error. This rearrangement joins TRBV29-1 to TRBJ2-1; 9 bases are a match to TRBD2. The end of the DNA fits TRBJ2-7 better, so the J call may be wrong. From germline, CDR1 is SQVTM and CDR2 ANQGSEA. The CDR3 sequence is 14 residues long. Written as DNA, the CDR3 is TGCAGCGTTGACACTAGCGGGCAACACAATGAGCAGTACTTC. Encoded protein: CSVDTSGQHNEQYF.

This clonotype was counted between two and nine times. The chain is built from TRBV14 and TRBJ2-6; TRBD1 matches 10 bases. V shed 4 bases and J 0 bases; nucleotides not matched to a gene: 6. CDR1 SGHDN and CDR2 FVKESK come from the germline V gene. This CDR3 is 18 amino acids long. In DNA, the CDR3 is TGTGCCAGCAGCCTAAGGACAGGGGGAAGCTCTGGGGCCAACGTCCTGACTTTC. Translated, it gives CASSLRTGGSSGANVLTF.

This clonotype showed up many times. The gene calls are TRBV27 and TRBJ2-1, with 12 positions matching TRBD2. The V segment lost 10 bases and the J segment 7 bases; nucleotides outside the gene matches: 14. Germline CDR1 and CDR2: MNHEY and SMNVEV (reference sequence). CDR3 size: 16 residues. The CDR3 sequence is CATRSSGRAEGNEQFF. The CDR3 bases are TGTGCCACCCGTTCTAGCGGGAGGGCCGAGGGGAATGAGCAGTTCTTC.

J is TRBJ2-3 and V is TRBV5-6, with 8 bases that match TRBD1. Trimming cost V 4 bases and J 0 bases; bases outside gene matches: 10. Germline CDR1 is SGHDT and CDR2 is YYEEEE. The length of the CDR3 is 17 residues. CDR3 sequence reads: CASSARGTGASTDTQYF. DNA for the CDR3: TGTGCCAGCAGCGCCAGGGGGACAGGCGCTAGCACAGATACGCAGTATTTT.

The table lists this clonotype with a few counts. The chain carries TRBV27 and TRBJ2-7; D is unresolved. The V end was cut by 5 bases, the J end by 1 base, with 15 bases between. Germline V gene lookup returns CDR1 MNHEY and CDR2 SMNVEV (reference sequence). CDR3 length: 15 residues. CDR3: CASSISSTPSYEQYF. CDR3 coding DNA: TGTGCCAGCAGTATAAGTAGCACGCCTTCCTACGAGCAGTACTTC.

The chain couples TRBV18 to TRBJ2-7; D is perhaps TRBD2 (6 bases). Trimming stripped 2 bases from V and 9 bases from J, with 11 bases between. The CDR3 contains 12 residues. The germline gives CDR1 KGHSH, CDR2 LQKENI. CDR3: CASSPALSGQYF. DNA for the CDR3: TGTGCCAGCTCACCAGCCCTTAGCGGGCAGTACTTC.

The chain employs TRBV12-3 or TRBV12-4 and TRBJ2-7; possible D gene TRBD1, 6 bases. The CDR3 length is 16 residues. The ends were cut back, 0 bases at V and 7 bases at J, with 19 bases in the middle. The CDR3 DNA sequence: TGTGCCAGCAGTTTAGCAGGGGGTCGTATTTACAATGAGCAGTACTTC. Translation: CASSLAGGRIYNEQYF.